This is a list of T cell receptor beta chains from one sample in a study of T cell responses to AZD1222 COVID-19 vaccine. The repertoire was sequenced with immunoSEQ multiplex PCR; TCRdb's copy has only in-frame clones and lacks some. This table has more than 90,000 clones, about 86% appearing once. Material: peripheral blood, obtained on day 0 of AZD1222 vaccination. These receptors originate from an adult in good health. The CDR3 runs from the conserved cysteine through the conserved F or W. The D gene is left open where the match is weak. For some rows the clone size is stated as once, few or many, or as a class when expanded; others skip it.

length	V	D	size	J	CDR3	DNA
19	TRBV28	TRBD1	.	TRBJ1-5	CASRPRWPRDREVNQPQHF	TGTGCCAGCAGACCTAGATGGCCCCGGGACAGGGAAGTCAATCAGCCCCAGCATTTT
15	TRBV11-3	TRBD1	few	TRBJ1-1	CASSLTGTVDTEAFF	TGTGCCAGCAGCTTAACCGGGACAGTTGACACTGAAGCTTTCTTT
18	TRBV7-9	TRBD2	.	TRBJ2-4	CASSLGFSRREAKNIQYF	TGTGCCAGCAGCTTAGGCTTTTCCAGGCGGGAGGCCAAAAACATTCAGTACTTC
12	TRBV5-1	.	.	TRBJ2-3	CASSLNGDTQYF	TGCGCCAGCAGCTTGAACGGAGATACGCAGTATTTT
13	TRBV6-5	.	.	TRBJ2-7	CASRTGGQYEQYF	TGTGCCAGCAGGACGGGGGGACAGTACGAGCAGTACTTC
15	TRBV10-3	TRBD1	many	TRBJ2-7	CAISESGQNNYEQYF	TGTGCCATCAGTGAGTCGGGACAGAATAACTACGAGCAGTACTTC
15	TRBV5-1	.	.	TRBJ1-6	CASSLGGGRNSPLHF	TGCGCCAGCAGCTTGGGGGGTGGTAGAAATTCACCCCTCCACTTT
14	TRBV30	.	.	TRBJ2-5	CAWSPRAGQETQYF	TGTGCCTGGAGTCCCCGGGCCGGGCAAGAGACCCAGTACTTC
14	TRBV2	.	once	TRBJ1-1	CASSETIPNTEAFF	TGTGCCAGCAGTGAAACTATCCCGAACACTGAAGCTTTCTTT
13	TRBV7-2	.	.	TRBJ2-5	CASSLVLQETQYF	TGTGCCAGCAGCTTAGTACTTCAAGAGACCCAGTACTTC
15	TRBV5-1	.	.	TRBJ1-3	CASSNGPTAGNTIYF	TGCGCCAGCAGCAACGGGCCCACCGCGGGAAACACCATATATTTT
15	TRBV5-1	.	.	TRBJ1-6	CASSLRTENNSPLHF	TGCGCCAGCAGCTTACGGACAGAAAATAATTCACCCCTCCACTTT
15	TRBV3-1/TRBV3-2	.	.	TRBJ1-5	CASSQGYPSGQPQHF	TGTGCCAGCAGCCAAGGGTATCCCTCTGGGCAGCCCCAGCATTTT
18	TRBV4-3	.	.	TRBJ2-7	CASRRLWFEGPVPGEQYF	TGCGCCAGCCGCCGACTTTGGTTCGAGGGTCCAGTTCCGGGCGAGCAGTACTTC
16	TRBV4-2	TRBD2	.	TRBJ2-1	CASSQGAGGIHNEQFF	TGTGCCAGCAGCCAGGGAGCGGGAGGAATCCACAATGAGCAGTTCTTC
14	TRBV28	.	.	TRBJ1-2	CASSLLGNHYGYTF	TGTGCCAGCAGTTTATTGGGAAACCACTATGGCTACACCTTC
15	TRBV18	.	few	TRBJ1-1	CASSPRNPGNTEAFF	TGTGCCAGCTCACCTCGAAACCCGGGGAACACTGAAGCTTTCTTT
15	TRBV5-6	TRBD1	.	TRBJ1-5	CASSWYGQGQQPQHF	TGTGCCAGCAGCTGGTATGGACAGGGGCAGCAGCCCCAGCATTTT
15	TRBV18	.	few	TRBJ1-1	CASSPRWARNTEAFF	TGTGCCAGCTCACCACGGTGGGCCAGGAACACTGAAGCTTTCTTT
15	TRBV7-9	.	.	TRBJ1-1	CASSLASQKNTEAFF	TGTGCCAGCAGCTTGGCCTCACAGAAGAACACTGAAGCTTTCTTT
17	TRBV5-1	.	.	TRBJ2-6	CASSLRGETSGANVLTF	TGCGCCAGCAGCTTGAGGGGGGAGACATCTGGGGCCAACGTCCTGACTTTC
13	TRBV29-1	.	.	TRBJ2-5	CSAKLGGGETQYF	TGCAGCGCTAAGCTTGGGGGCGGAGAGACCCAGTACTTC
15	TRBV11-2	.	once	TRBJ1-1	CASSLAVGGGNKAFF	TGTGCCAGCAGCTTAGCGGTGGGAGGGGGGAATAAAGCTTTCTTT
16	TRBV18	.	.	TRBJ1-2	CASSPKGSVDNYGYTF	TGTGCCAGCTCACCCAAGGGGTCCGTGGATAACTATGGCTACACCTTC
18	TRBV5-1	TRBD1	.	TRBJ1-5	CASSLTPRGGGSNQPQHF	TGCGCCAGCAGCTTAACCCCCAGGGGGGGTGGTAGCAATCAGCCCCAGCATTTT
14	TRBV5-5	.	.	TRBJ2-1	CASSLGPGADEQFF	TGTGCCAGCAGCTTGGGCCCGGGGGCCGATGAGCAGTTCTTC
14	TRBV7-9	.	.	TRBJ1-6	CASSSSGGYSPLHF	TGTGCCAGCAGCTCCTCGGGGGGATATTCACCCCTCCACTTT
12	TRBV19	.	.	TRBJ1-5	CASSIRAQPQHF	TGTGCCAGTAGTATCCGGGCTCAGCCCCAGCATTTT
15	TRBV27	TRBD1	.	TRBJ2-1	CASTRDGQGYNEQFF	TGTGCCAGCACCCGGGACGGACAGGGCTACAATGAGCAGTTCTTC
14	TRBV3-1/TRBV3-2	.	.	TRBJ2-2	CASSQTPPTGELFF	TGTGCCAGCAGCCAAACCCCCCCGACCGGGGAGCTGTTTTTT
11	TRBV2	.	.	TRBJ2-7	CASTVTYEQYF	TGTGCCAGCACAGTTACCTACGAGCAGTACTTC
15	TRBV4-2	TRBD2	.	TRBJ2-2	CASEPQRGGVWELFF	TGTGCCAGCGAACCTCAGCGGGGTGGCGTTTGGGAGCTGTTTTTT
14	TRBV6-5	.	once	TRBJ2-7	CASSWSYETVEQYF	TGTGCCAGCAGTTGGTCGTACGAAACGGTCGAGCAGTACTTC
15	TRBV19	.	.	TRBJ2-2	CASSIAGRYGRELFF	TGTGCCAGTAGTATAGCGGGGCGCTATGGAAGGGAGCTGTTTTTT
14	TRBV11-1	TRBD2	.	TRBJ2-7	CASSSLAGNYEQYF	TGTGCCAGCAGTAGCCTAGCGGGGAACTACGAGCAGTACTTC
16	TRBV9	TRBD2	.	TRBJ2-1	CASSPGGGILYNEQFF	TGTGCCAGCAGCCCGGGGGGAGGGATCCTCTACAATGAGCAGTTCTTC
12	TRBV6-5	.	.	TRBJ1-1	CASSRPRDEAFF	TGTGCCAGCAGCCGCCCGAGGGATGAAGCTTTCTTT
15	TRBV6-5	TRBD2	.	TRBJ2-7	CASRMLSSGSYEQYF	TGTGCCAGCAGGATGCTCTCTAGCGGGTCCTACGAGCAGTACTTC
15	TRBV4-1	.	.	TRBJ2-4	CASSQGPRDTNIQYF	TGCGCCAGCAGCCAAGGCCCGAGGGACACTAACATTCAGTACTTC
13	TRBV30	.	.	TRBJ1-6	CAWSVGPGSPLHF	TGTGCCTGGAGTGTGGGTCCGGGTTCACCCCTCCACTTT
11	TRBV7-9	TRBD2	.	TRBJ2-7	CASNRGGEQYF	TGTGCCAGCAACCGGGGGGGTGAGCAGTACTTC
14	TRBV6-4	.	once	TRBJ1-1	CASRVRAGNTEAFF	TGTGCCAGCAGGGTGAGGGCAGGGAACACTGAAGCTTTCTTT
16	TRBV5-1	TRBD2	.	TRBJ2-3	CASSPRRGGYTDTQYF	TGCGCCAGCAGCCCCCGACGGGGGGGGTACACAGATACGCAGTATTTT